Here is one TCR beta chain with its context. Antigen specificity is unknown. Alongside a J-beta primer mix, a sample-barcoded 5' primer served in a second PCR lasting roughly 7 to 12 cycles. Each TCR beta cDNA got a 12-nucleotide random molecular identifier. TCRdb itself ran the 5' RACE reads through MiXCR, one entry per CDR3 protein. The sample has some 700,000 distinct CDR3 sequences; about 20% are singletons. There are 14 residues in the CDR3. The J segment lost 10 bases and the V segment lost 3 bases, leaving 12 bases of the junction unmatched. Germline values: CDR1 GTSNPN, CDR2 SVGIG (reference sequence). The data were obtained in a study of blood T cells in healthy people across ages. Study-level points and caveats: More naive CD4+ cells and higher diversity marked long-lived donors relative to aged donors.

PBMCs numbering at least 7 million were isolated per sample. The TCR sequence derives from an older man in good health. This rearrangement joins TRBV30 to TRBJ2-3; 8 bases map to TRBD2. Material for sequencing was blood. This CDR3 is CAWRNLAGTRAQYF. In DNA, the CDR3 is TGTGCCTGGAGAAATCTAGCGGGCACTAGGGCGCAGTATTTT.